This TCR beta chain was identified during a study of blood T cell repertoires in COVID-19. The method was immunoSEQ multiplex PCR; TCRdb's version includes in-frame clones alone and lacks a portion of them. The table lists about 89,000 clones, roughly four fifths of them singletons. The specimen was peripheral blood. The clonotype originates from a man aged 65-85 years with acute or convalescent COVID-19.

CDR3 coding DNA: TGTGCCAGCAGTAGCGGGGCCAGCTCCTACGAGCAGTACTTC. Residues: CASSSGASSYEQYF. V gene TRBV27 combines with J gene TRBJ2-7, with 7 bases aligning to TRBD2. The germline V gene encodes CDR1 MNHEY and CDR2 SMNVEV (reference sequence). The CDR3 has 14 residues. V dropped 5 bases and J dropped 0; count of bases not matched to a gene: 4.